A single sample gave rise to the 23 T cell receptor beta chains below, sequenced in a study of shared clonotypes between healthy human individuals. Profiled with immunoSEQ multiplex PCR; TCRdb holds only in-frame clones, not every one. Seen here are over a million clones, more than 95% observed once, and the top ten hold approximately 1.1%. The sample taken for sequencing was naive CD4+ T cells sorted from blood. Subset denoted: CD45RA+ positively selected. The receptors shown here come from a man between 25 and 39 years old in good health.

This clone was observed a single time. The rearrangement uses TRBV25-1 and TRBJ1-2; no firm D call. Trimming removed 7 bases from V and 2 bases from J, with 11 bases in between. The CDR3 has 13 amino acids. Germline V lookup: CDR1 MGHDK, CDR2 SYGVNS. The DNA for the CDR3 is TGTGCCAGCAATGTTGGGCAGAACTATGGCTACACCTTC. Protein product: CASNVGQNYGYTF.

V usage is TRBV5-4 and J usage is TRBJ2-3, with D possibly matching TRBD1 (6 bases). Germline loops: CDR1 SGHNT, CDR2 YYREEE (reference sequence). Trimming took off 0 bases at V and 3 bases at J, with 14 bases between the two ends. CDR3 size: 16 residues. CDR3: CASSLGSRGLTDTQYF. CDR3 DNA sequence: TGTGCCAGCAGCTTGGGATCCAGGGGATTGACAGATACGCAGTATTTT.

This chain uses TRBV6-1 with TRBJ2-5, with D tentatively TRBD1 or TRBD2 (5 bases each). From germline, CDR1 is MNHNS and CDR2 SASEGT. The V and J ends lost 6 bases and 7 bases respectively, with 21 bases between them. The CDR3 sequence is 15 residues long. The CDR3 region has the DNA TGTGCCAGCAGCCCTATAGCGACAGCCGAAGGGACCCAGTACTTC. Its protein product is CASSPIATAEGTQYF.

The genes are TRBV10-3 and TRBJ2-1; D may be TRBD1 or TRBD2 (7 bases each). The CDR3 extends over 20 amino acids. Germline CDR1 reads ENHRY; CDR2 reads SYGVKD. V was pared by 0 bases and J by 8 bases, with 29 bases between. The CDR3 coding sequence is TGTGCCATCAGTGAGTCGACAGGGAGACTAGCTAATCTTGGGAACGATGAGCAGTTCTTC. Protein sequence: CAISESTGRLANLGNDEQFF.

This clone was observed a single time. This chain links TRBV11-2 with TRBJ1-3; no clear D. V was clipped by 5 bases and J by 4 bases, with 15 bases between them. Germline V CDR1 and CDR2: SGHAT, FQNNGV. The CDR3 is 15 residues long. The CDR3 coding sequence is TGTGCCAGCAGCCCACCTGGGAGGAGAGGAAACACCATATATTTT. It is translated as CASSPPGRRGNTIYF.

The chain carries TRBV28 and TRBJ2-3; D unresolved. Germline-derived CDR1 and CDR2 are MDHEN and SYDVKM. This CDR3 is built from 14 residues. The V end lost 3 bases, the J end lost 0 bases, and 7 bases lay between the germline ends. The CDR3 sequence: CASSLVQSTDTQYF. In DNA, the CDR3 is TGTGCCAGCAGTTTGGTGCAAAGCACAGATACGCAGTATTTT.

The chain joins TRBV2 to TRBJ2-7; D is tentatively TRBD1 or TRBD2 (5 bases each). Trimming cost V 4 bases and J 2 bases, with 18 bases left between them. The length of the CDR3 is 16 residues. Germline CDR1 reads SNHLY; CDR2 reads FYNNEI. The CDR3 nucleotides are TGTGCCAGCAGTGGTTACAGGTTAGAGGGCACCTACGAGCAGTACTTC. Protein sequence: CASSGYRLEGTYEQYF.

The V call is TRBV6-5, the J call TRBJ2-7; TRBD1 aligns across 7 bases. The trim removed 0 bases at V and 1 base at J, leaving 3 bases unmatched. Germline CDR1 is MNHEY and CDR2 is SVGAGI. The CDR3 has 15 amino acids. The chain's CDR3 is CASSYSTGNSYEQYF. CDR3 coding DNA: TGTGCCAGCAGTTACTCGACAGGGAATTCCTACGAGCAGTACTTC.

The sample holds one count of this clone. This chain connects TRBV19 to TRBJ2-2; the D call may be TRBD1 or TRBD2 (5 bases each). The CDR3 length is 14 residues. The V end was cut by 4 bases, the J end by 4 bases, with 10 bases between. Germline lookup yields CDR1 LNHDA and CDR2 SQIVND (reference sequence). The CDR3 loop reads CASSTGLSTGELFF. The CDR3 nucleotides are TGTGCCAGTAGTACGGGGCTCAGCACCGGGGAGCTGTTTTTT.

The gene calls are TRBV25-1 and TRBJ1-2; D might be TRBD1 (5 bases). Germline assignment: CDR1 MGHDK and CDR2 SYGVNS. There are 11 residues in the CDR3. V was clipped by 6 bases and J by 6 bases, with 8 bases between them. The CDR3 loop is CASRRGHGYTF. CDR3 DNA sequence: TGTGCCAGCAGGAGGGGCCATGGCTACACCTTC.

The rearrangement links TRBV27 to TRBJ2-7; 7 nucleotides match TRBD1. Trimming at V came to 1 base and at J to 2 bases, leaving 11 bases not matched to a gene. This CDR3 comprises 17 residues. CDR1 is MNHEY, CDR2 SMNVEV, per germline (reference sequence). Written as DNA, the CDR3 is TGTGCCAGCAGTTTATTCTCTCTTGGACAGGAAGCCTACGAGCAGTACTTC. Translated, it gives CASSLFSLGQEAYEQYF.

The chain recombines TRBV28 with TRBJ2-7; D is undetermined. The CDR3 is 13 residues long. Trimming took 6 bases from V and 3 from J, leaving 12 bases between them. Germline V gene data show CDR1 as MDHEN and CDR2 as SYDVKM. CDR3 coding DNA: TGTGCCAGCAGGCTTAGCCAGGTCTACGAGCAGTACTTC. Amino acids: CASRLSQVYEQYF.

This chain uses TRBV10-3 with TRBJ2-5, with D maybe TRBD2 (6 bases). The CDR3 is 13 residues long. The germline gives CDR1 ENHRY, CDR2 SYGVKD. Trimming cost V 10 bases and J 5 bases, with 17 bases left between them. CDR3 protein: CATAGTQEETQYF. The CDR3 coding sequence is TGTGCCACCGCCGGGACTCAGGAGGAGACCCAGTACTTC.

This chain uses TRBV11-2 with TRBJ2-5; TRBD2 might be the D (6 bases). This CDR3 has 13 residues. Trimming cost V 5 bases and J 7 bases, with 14 bases left between them. Germline CDR1 and CDR2: SGHAT and FQNNGV. CDR3 nucleotides: TGTGCCAGCAGCACCCGGGAGCTTGGGACCCAGTACTTC. Translated: CASSTRELGTQYF.

This clone showed up just once. The chain joins TRBV7-3 to TRBJ2-2; D is possibly TRBD1 (6 bases). The CDR3 contains 16 residues. With 1 base removed from V and 0 bases from J, the gap between germline ends came to 9 bases. The germline gives CDR1 SGHTA, CDR2 FQGTGA. CDR3 nucleotides: TGTGCCAGCAGCTTAATAGACAGGACGAACACCGGGGAGCTGTTTTTT. Protein product: CASSLIDRTNTGELFF.

The chain links TRBV29-1 to TRBJ2-5, with D perhaps matching TRBD1 (6 bases). V lost 7 bases, J lost 1 base, and 16 bases lay in between. The CDR3 has 14 residues. Germline V CDR1 and CDR2: SQVTM, ANQGSEA. The CDR3 loop reads CSANGDKSQETQYF. The CDR3 nucleotides are TGCAGCGCAAACGGGGACAAATCCCAAGAGACCCAGTACTTC.

This clone was detected a few times. CDR3 DNA: TGCGCCCCGGGTAGCGGGAAGACTTCCTACGAGCAGTACTTC. It encodes CAPGSGKTSYEQYF. The rearrangement links TRBV10-1 to TRBJ2-7, with 8 bases lining up with TRBD2. The CDR3 length is 14 residues. The V gene's germline CDR1 is WNHNN and CDR2 SYGVQD (reference sequence). V lost 11 bases to trimming and J lost 1 base; unmatched junction nucleotides: 10.

This clone was seen once. V usage is TRBV19 and J usage is TRBJ2-6; D call uncertain. The ends were cut back, 7 bases at V and 0 bases at J, with 22 bases in the middle. This CDR3 is built from 19 residues. Germline-derived CDR1 and CDR2 are LNHDA and SQIVND (reference sequence). The CDR3 DNA is TGTGCCAGTACCGCCCCTTTGGCCGCAAGGGTCTCTGGGGCCAACGTCCTGACTTTC. Its translation is CASTAPLAARVSGANVLTF.

DNA of the CDR3: TGTGCGATTGGTGGGCATCGAAAGAACTATGGCTACACCTTC. Its protein product is CAIGGHRKNYGYTF. The J gene is TRBJ1-2, the V gene TRBV28; no clear D. CDR3 length equals 14 residues. From germline, CDR1 is MDHEN and CDR2 SYDVKM.

This clone was observed a single time. At the DNA level, this CDR3 is encoded by other sequences in the same sample as well. The chain recombines TRBV7-3 with TRBJ2-1; 9 bases agree with TRBD2. Germline assignment: CDR1 SGHTA and CDR2 FQGTGA. This CDR3 region has 14 residues. With V trimmed by 2 bases and J by 4 bases, 0 bases remained unmatched. The CDR3 reads CASSLGLAYNEQFF. CDR3 DNA sequence: TGTGCCAGCAGCTTAGGACTAGCGTACAATGAGCAGTTCTTC.

The chain uses TRBV30 and TRBJ1-1, with a tentative D call TRBD1 (6 bases). V lost 1 base, J lost 6 bases, and 15 bases lay in between. The CDR3 is 14 residues long. Germline assignment: CDR1 GTSNPN and CDR2 SVGIG (reference sequence). The CDR3 loop reads CAWSAEGVGAEAFF. CDR3 bases: TGTGCCTGGAGTGCTGAGGGGGTAGGGGCTGAAGCTTTCTTT.

The CDR3 DNA sequence: TGTGCCAGCAGTTTATCCGGGACAGGTGGAAACACCATATATTTT. It is translated as CASSLSGTGGNTIYF. This chain links TRBV28 with TRBJ1-3, with TRBD1 matching over 8 bases. Germline V gene sequence: CDR1 MDHEN, CDR2 SYDVKM. Unmatched junction bases numbered 2, after V lost 1 base and J lost 3 bases. This CDR3 is 15 amino acids long. Variable domain in full (rest from reference TRBV28 and TRBJ1-3): DVKVTQSSRYLVKRTGEKVFLECVQDMDHENMFWYRQDPGLGLRLIYFSYDVKMKEKGDIPEGYSVSREKKERFSLILESASTNQTSMYLCASSLSGTGGNTIYFGEGSWLTVV.

The genes are TRBV20-1 and TRBJ1-5, with D perhaps TRBD1 (5 bases). The V gene lost 8 bases and the J gene lost 7 bases, with 9 bases spanning the gap. Germline CDR1 DFQATT, CDR2 SNEGSKA (reference sequence). CDR3 size: 10 residues. DNA of the CDR3: TGCAGTACAGGCGGGCAGCCCCAGCATTTT. Translating gives CSTGGQPQHF.